This T cell receptor beta chain stems from a study of T-cell reconstitution after alpha-beta-depleted transplantation in children. Per the germline V gene, CDR1 is DFQATT and CDR2 is SNEGSKA (reference sequence). V lost 1 base, J lost 3 bases, and 9 bases lay in between. CDR3 size: 13 residues. The library targeted TCRbeta and was prepared with unique molecular identifiers. In TCRdb, the PCR reads were re-called with MiXCR into one record per CDR3 protein. The top ten hold 4% to 6% of the sample, which has about 250,000 distinct CDR3 sequences, about 24% seen once. This clonotype was found a few times. Its specificity is unknown. Overall study findings and caveats: There were some patients whose high TCRbeta diversity at day 60 came from surviving recipient T cells and thymic progenitors. T-cell numbers and diversity one year post-transplant derived largely from freshly generated T cells. Roughly two months post-transplant, alpha-beta T cells reportedly originated from several hundred graft clones that had expanded.

The TCR was taken from a female patient aged 2-9 years who had a stem cell transplant for congenital amegakaryocytic thrombocytopenia, so the T cells may come from the graft donor. This chain uses TRBV20-1 with TRBJ1-2; possibly TRBD1 for D (5 bases). Sequenced material: PBMCs, mostly from graft donor cells, taken 360 days after TCRalphabeta/CD19-depleted stem cell transplant. The CDR3 DNA follows: TGCAGTGCTAGAGTTTCCAGGGACTATGGCTACACCTTC. Encoded protein: CSARVSRDYGYTF.